Here is one T cell receptor beta chain with its context. The record originates from a study of molecular identifiers for immune sequencing clone quantification. Across the study: Five aliquots were made in replicates from the RNA of around 18,000 or 91,000 naive CD8 cells, and four were sequenced.

CDR3 length equals 15 residues. CDR1 is SGHVS and CDR2 is FQNEAQ in the germline V gene. J was trimmed by 6 bases and V by 6 bases; bases with no gene match: 7. From the PCR reads, TCRdb called clonotypes with MiXCR, one entry per CDR3 protein. The table has approximately 93,000 distinct CDR3 sequences, approximately 25% seen once. The sample consisted of naive CD8+ T cells from blood, with Jurkat cell RNA spiked in. Specified subset: FACS-sorted CD8+CD4-CCR7+CD45RA+ naive T cells. The receptor was derived from a human donor in good health. Some libraries in this study had Jurkat cell RNA spiked in. J is TRBJ2-1 and V is TRBV7-8, with 11 bases matching TRBD2. As DNA, the CDR3 is TGTGCCAGCAGAACACTAGCGGGGGCCCTCAATGAGCAGTTCTTC. Protein product: CASRTLAGALNEQFF.